Each of the 30 T cell receptor beta chains below was sequenced from the same sample in a study of early T cells in non-severe SARS-CoV-2 infection. TCRdb re-analysed the 5' RACE reads in MiXCR, keeping a single row per CDR3 protein. The repertoire holds approximately 99,000 distinct CDR3 sequences, with roughly an eighth as singletons. Sequenced sample: whole blood. These receptors were obtained from an adult who was a healthcare worker with PCR-confirmed SARS-CoV-2 infection or an uninfected control (not recorded which).

This clonotype showed up just a few times. The J gene is TRBJ2-7, the V gene TRBV6-5; D uncertain. Trimming removed 8 bases at V and 4 bases at J, with 12 bases between. The CDR3 sequence is 12 residues long. CDR1 and CDR2 (germline): MNHEY, SVGAGI. Written as DNA, the CDR3 is TGTGCCAGCTATGCGAGAAAATACGAGCAGTACTTC. Translating gives CASYARKYEQYF.

V and J are TRBV28 and TRBJ1-5; TRBD1 is a possible D gene (6 bases). V lost 3 bases, J lost 4 bases, and 7 bases lay in between. CDR1 is MDHEN and CDR2 is SYDVKM in the germline V gene. The CDR3 is 13 residues long. For the CDR3, the DNA is TGTGCCAGCAGTTTCCAGGGGAATCAGCCCCAGCATTTT. Encoded protein: CASSFQGNQPQHF.

Comments on this clonotype: A read error may explain this, as a much larger clone is one base away. V usage is TRBV10-2 and J usage is TRBJ1-1, with 11 bases identical to TRBD1. This CDR3 spans 17 amino acids. Germline CDR1 and CDR2: WSHSY and SAAADI. CDR3 DNA: TGCGCCAGCGGGACAGGGGGACTTACCGCTATGAACACTGTAGCTTTCTTT. Amino acid sequence: CASGTGGLTAMNTVAFF.

This clonotype was found many times. The chain joins TRBV7-2 to TRBJ2-3, with 9 bases aligning to TRBD2. The CDR3 sequence is 15 residues long. Losses at the gene ends were 2 bases for V and 2 bases for J; bases not matched to a gene: 2. CDR1 and CDR2 from the germline V gene are SGHTA and FQGNSA. CDR3: CASSLLAGPTDTQYF. The CDR3 DNA follows: TGTGCCAGCAGCTTACTAGCGGGGCCCACAGATACGCAGTATTTT.

This clonotype was found a few times. The chain recombines TRBV28 with TRBJ2-3, with 12 bases aligning to TRBD1. V lost 6 bases to trimming and J lost 4 bases; unmatched junction nucleotides: 8. The CDR3 totals 16 residues. Germline-derived CDR1 and CDR2 are MDHEN and SYDVKM. The CDR3 protein is CASSLSGTGGSDTQYF. DNA of the CDR3: TGTGCCAGCAGCCTCTCCGGGACAGGGGGCTCAGATACGCAGTATTTT.

This clonotype was counted ten times or more. This chain joins TRBV29-1 and TRBJ2-1; D is undetermined. The V end was cut by 1 base, the J end by 4 bases, with 11 bases between. This CDR3 spans 14 amino acids. CDR1 and CDR2 from the germline V gene are SQVTM and ANQGSEA. DNA of the CDR3: TGCAGCGTTGAAGGCCAGGCGGTGTACAATGAGCAGTTCTTC. It encodes CSVEGQAVYNEQFF.

The V gene is TRBV6-1, the J gene TRBJ1-1; D is perhaps TRBD1 (6 bases). CDR1 is MNHNS and CDR2 is SASEGT in the germline V gene. V gave up 8 bases and J gave up 1 base, with 14 bases separating them. The length of the CDR3 is 14 residues. The CDR3 reads CASCRRGRNTEAFF. In DNA form, the CDR3 reads TGTGCCAGCTGTCGGAGGGGGAGGAACACTGAAGCTTTCTTT.

Notes on this clonotype: A clone one base away is much larger, so this may be a read error. The genes are TRBV6-5 and TRBJ2-6, with D perhaps TRBD1 (5 bases). There are 14 residues in the CDR3. Germline CDR1 and CDR2: MNHEY and SVGAGI. The CDR3 is CASSQLTGANALTF. The CDR3 DNA is TGTGCCAGCAGTCAACTCACTGGGGCCAACGCCCTGACTTTC.

Here the CDR3 reads CSVPGQGAEEQYF. In DNA, the CDR3 is TGCAGCGTCCCGGGACAGGGGGCGGAGGAGCAGTACTTC. The chain links TRBV29-1 to TRBJ2-7; TRBD1 matches at 12 bases. The CDR3 runs 13 residues. V trimming: 6 bases; J trimming: 7 bases; junction bases outside the gene matches: 7. The germline gives CDR1 SQVTM, CDR2 ANQGSEA.

This clonotype appeared many times. The chain carries TRBV19 and TRBJ2-1, with TRBD2 identical over 7 bases. V trimming: 1 base; J trimming: 4 bases; junction bases outside the gene matches: 1. The CDR3 has 14 amino acids. Germline-derived CDR1 and CDR2 are LNHDA and SQIVND (reference sequence). The CDR3 here is CASSIGSGYNEQFF. The CDR3 nucleotides are TGTGCCAGTAGTATAGGTAGCGGGTACAATGAGCAGTTCTTC. The full variable domain, in which reference TRBV19 and TRBJ2-1 provide the parts outside the CDR3, is DGGITQSPKYLFRKEGQNVTLSCEQNLNHDAMYWYRQDPGQGLRLIYYSQIVNDFQKGDIAEGYSVSREKKESFPLTVTSAQKNPTAFYLCASSIGSGYNEQFFGPGTRLTVL.

V gene TRBV5-6 combines with J gene TRBJ1-2; D ambiguous. The CDR3 loop spans 12 amino acids. CDR1 SGHDT and CDR2 YYEEEE come from the germline V gene. V lost 7 bases to trimming and J lost 1 base, with 8 bases between them. CDR3 region: CASASINYGYTF. In DNA, the CDR3 is TGTGCCAGCGCCTCGATTAACTATGGCTACACCTTC.

This clonotype has a count of ten or more. The chain uses TRBV28 and TRBJ1-2; D is unresolved. Trimming left V 7 bases short and J 8 bases short, with 14 bases between. The germline CDR1 and CDR2 sequences are MDHEN and SYDVKM. CDR3 length: 12 amino acids. Here the CDR3 DNA reads TGTGCCAGCAACTCCCTCCGCGGCGGCTACACCTTC. Its translation is CASNSLRGGYTF.

This clonotype has a count of ten or more. The chain is built from TRBV5-1 and TRBJ2-1; no definite D call. V lost 0 bases, J lost 1 base, and 17 bases lay in between. The CDR3 is made up of 18 amino acids. Germline-derived CDR1 and CDR2 are SGHRS and YFSETQ. The DNA of the CDR3 is TGCGCCAGCAGCTTGGCACAACGCCTTCTTACATCCTACAATGAGCAGTTCTTC. Protein sequence: CASSLAQRLLTSYNEQFF. Supplemented by reference TRBV5-1 and TRBJ2-1, the full variable domain reads KAGVTQTPRYLIKTRGQQVTLSCSPISGHRSVSWYQQTPGQGLQFLFEYFSETQRNKGNFPGRFSGRQFSNSRSEMNVSTLELGDSALYLCASSLAQRLLTSYNEQFFGPGTRLTVL.

The CDR3 loop reads CASSPRVAGALTDTQYF. The CDR3 DNA reads TGCGCCAGCAGCCCCAGGGTCGCGGGAGCACTCACAGATACGCAGTATTTT. The J gene is TRBJ2-3, the V gene TRBV5-1; 7 positions agree with TRBD2. The CDR3 totals 17 residues. J was trimmed by 2 bases and V by 4 bases; bases with no gene match: 13. Germline V gene sequence: CDR1 SGHRS, CDR2 YFSETQ.

The genes are TRBV4-1 and TRBJ2-3; no clear D gene. V lost 0 bases and J lost 7, with 5 bases in between. Germline V gene data show CDR1 as MGHRA and CDR2 as YSYEKL. The CDR3 consists of 12 residues. The CDR3 DNA follows: TGCGCCAGCAGCCAAGATTTGAATACGCAGTATTTT. Its translation is CASSQDLNTQYF.

This clonotype was seen repeatedly, ten times or more. This chain links TRBV3-1 with TRBJ2-2; a weak D match, TRBD2 (6 bases). CDR3 length equals 16 residues. Between the trimmed V and J ends, which lost 4 bases and 4 bases, there was a span of 16 bases. From germline, CDR1 is LGHDT and CDR2 YNNKEL (reference sequence). The DNA for the CDR3 is TGTGCCAGCAGCCGCGGGACTGCTCAGCGCACCGGGGAGCTGTTTTTT. Its translation is CASSRGTAQRTGELFF.

The V gene is TRBV11-3, the J gene TRBJ1-2; D is uncertain. The CDR3 covers 15 residues. Germline V gene sequence: CDR1 SGHNT, CDR2 YENEEA. The V and J ends lost 5 bases and 4 bases respectively, with 17 bases between them. CDR3 sequence reads: CASSPLSAGGYGYTF. DNA of the CDR3: TGTGCCAGCAGCCCCCTTTCAGCCGGAGGCTATGGCTACACCTTC.

This clonotype appeared many times. This chain links TRBV2 with TRBJ2-2; TRBD1 might be the D (5 bases). This CDR3 is 15 amino acids long. V was cut by 4 bases and J by 4 bases, with 13 bases left in between. Germline CDR1 and CDR2: SNHLY and FYNNEI. This CDR3 reads CASSAGQTGTGELFF. The CDR3 region has the DNA TGTGCCAGCAGTGCGGGCCAAACAGGCACCGGGGAGCTGTTTTTT.

This clonotype showed up many times. V gene TRBV5-1 combines with J gene TRBJ1-1; D is perhaps TRBD1 (5 bases). CDR1 and CDR2 (germline): SGHRS, YFSETQ. V was trimmed by 4 bases and J by 5 bases, leaving 18 bases between them. The CDR3 loop spans 15 amino acids. The CDR3 nucleotides are TGCGCCAGCAGCCCAACCGGGACGGGGCAAACTGAAGCTTTCTTT. Protein: CASSPTGTGQTEAFF.

This clonotype was seen more than once but under ten times. This chain connects TRBV27 to TRBJ1-4, with a possible D match to TRBD1 (5 bases). From germline, CDR1 is MNHEY and CDR2 SMNVEV (reference sequence). The CDR3 contains 14 residues. V lost 3 bases and J 8 bases, leaving 13 bases between the germline ends. CDR3 loop: CASSLVGVGEKLFF. The CDR3 coding sequence is TGTGCCAGCAGTTTGGTGGGGGTTGGAGAAAAACTGTTTTTT. Filled out from reference TRBV27 and TRBJ1-4, the complete variable domain reads EAQVTQNPRYLITVTGKKLTVTCSQNMNHEYMSWYRQDPGLGLRQIYYSMNVEVTDKGDVPEGYKVSRKEKRNFPLILESPSPNQTSLYFCASSLVGVGEKLFFGSGTQLSVL.

The chain has TRBV14 and TRBJ1-1; D ambiguous. The germline gives CDR1 SGHDN, CDR2 FVKESK. The germline V and J ends were trimmed by 3 bases and 0 bases, with 8 bases remaining between them. CDR3 length: 14 residues. The CDR3 spells CASSHATMNTEAFF. The CDR3 DNA sequence: TGTGCCAGCAGCCATGCCACTATGAACACTGAAGCTTTCTTT. Based on the CDR3 plus reference TRBV14 and TRBJ1-1, the full variable domain is EAGVTQFPSHSVIEKGQTVTLRCDPISGHDNLYWYRRVMGKEIKFLLHFVKESKQDESGMPNNRFLAERTGGTYSTLKVQPAELEDSGVYFCASSHATMNTEAFFGQGTRLTVV.

The rearrangement joins TRBV20-1 to TRBJ2-1, with TRBD2 as a possible D gene (7 bases). This CDR3 has 12 residues. V shed 5 bases and J shed 4 bases, with 9 bases lying between them. The V gene's germline CDR1 is DFQATT and CDR2 SNEGSKA (reference sequence). In DNA form, the CDR3 reads TGCAGTGCTGGGAGGGGGTACAATGAGCAGTTCTTC. Translation gives CSAGRGYNEQFF.

CDR3 loop: CATSDKLSYEQYF. CDR3 sequence (DNA): TGTGCCACCAGTGATAAGTTATCCTACGAGCAGTACTTC. The chain uses TRBV24-1 and TRBJ2-7; D gene uncertain. Germline CDR1 is KGHDR and CDR2 is SFDVKD. V gave up 3 bases and J gave up 1 base, with 6 bases separating them. This CDR3 has 13 amino acids.

This clonotype was detected only a few times. The chain couples TRBV7-9 to TRBJ2-1; D ambiguous. The CDR3 runs 15 residues. With 7 bases removed from V and 0 bases from J, the gap between germline ends came to 13 bases. The germline CDR1 and CDR2 sequences are SEHNR and FQNEAQ (reference sequence). The CDR3 here is CASTLLGSSYNEQFF. The CDR3 bases are TGTGCCAGCACCCTTTTAGGTTCCTCCTACAATGAGCAGTTCTTC. The variable domain in full, completed from reference TRBV7-9 and TRBJ2-1, reads DTGVSQNPRHKITKRGQNVTFRCDPISEHNRLYWYRQTLGQGPEFLTYFQNEAQLEKSRLLSDRFSAERPKGSFSTLEIQRTEQGDSAMYLCASTLLGSSYNEQFFGPGTRLTVL.

The table lists this clonotype with many counts. The chain uses TRBV23-1 and TRBJ1-1; possible D gene TRBD1, 6 bases. TRBV23-1 is designated an ORF whose function remains uncertain. This CDR3 region has 16 residues. Trimming left V 0 bases short and J 2 bases short, with 13 bases between. The CDR3 region has the DNA TGCGCCAGCAGTCAATCGGACAGTAAATTTAACACTGAAGCTTTCTTT. It translates to CASSQSDSKFNTEAFF.

At least ten counts were recorded for this clonotype. The chain uses TRBV18 and TRBJ2-7; D unclear. Germline V gives CDR1 KGHSH, CDR2 LQKENI. V was clipped by 2 bases and J by 3 bases, with 8 bases between them. The CDR3 is 13 amino acids. The CDR3 spells CASSPGSLYEQYF. The CDR3, as DNA: TGTGCCAGCTCACCAGGTTCCCTCTACGAGCAGTACTTC.

A few counts support this clonotype. This rearrangement joins TRBV13 to TRBJ2-1; 10 bases map to TRBD1. This CDR3 is built from 15 residues. The V segment lost 0 bases and the J segment 7 bases; nucleotides outside the gene matches: 3. CDR1 PRHDT and CDR2 FYEKMQ come from the germline V gene (reference sequence). The CDR3 bases are TGTGCCAGCAGCTTAGGGACAGGGGGCTGGAATGAGCAGTTCTTC. Amino acids: CASSLGTGGWNEQFF.

The chain has TRBV25-1 and TRBJ2-7; TRBD1 is a possible D gene (7 bases). From germline, CDR1 is MGHDK and CDR2 SYGVNS. Trimming shortened V by 0 bases and J by 4 bases, and 13 bases separated the two germline ends. The CDR3 sequence is 15 residues long. The CDR3 protein is CASSEYGRGEYEQYF. For the CDR3, the DNA is TGTGCCAGCAGTGAATATGGCAGGGGGGAGTACGAGCAGTACTTC.

This clonotype has a handful of counts. CDR3 DNA sequence: TGTGCCAGCAGTTACTCGAGACAGGGCCTAACTGAAGCTTTCTTT. Encoded protein: CASSYSRQGLTEAFF. J is TRBJ1-1 and V is TRBV6-5; 7 nucleotides match TRBD1. Trimming cost V 0 bases and J 5 bases; bases outside gene matches: 6. CDR3 length: 15 amino acids. Germline CDR1 reads MNHEY; CDR2 reads SVGAGI.

This clonotype was seen many times. The chain links TRBV11-3 to TRBJ2-4; TRBD1 matches 7 bases. The CDR3 covers 16 residues. Germline CDR1 reads SGHNT; CDR2 reads YENEEA. With 2 bases clipped from V and 0 bases from J, the junction kept 4 bases outside the gene matches. CDR3 protein: CASSLRDRLAKNIQYF. CDR3 nucleotide sequence: TGTGCCAGCAGCTTAAGGGACAGATTAGCCAAAAACATTCAGTACTTC.